A single sample gave rise to the 4 T cell receptor beta chains below, sequenced in a study of blood T cell repertoires in COVID-19. The repertoire was sequenced with immunoSEQ multiplex PCR; TCRdb's copy has only in-frame clones and lacks some. The sample shows roughly 110,000 clones, roughly 80% of them seen only once. Sequences were obtained from peripheral blood. The source of these receptors is a woman between 40 and 55 years old with acute or convalescent COVID-19.

The chain carries TRBV7-8 and TRBJ2-7; D possibly corresponds to TRBD1 (5 bases). The CDR3 sequence is 13 residues long. Germline CDR1 is SGHVS and CDR2 is FQNEAQ. V shed 2 bases and J shed 2 bases, with 7 bases lying between them. For the CDR3, the DNA is TGTGCCAGCAGCTTACAGGGTCCCTACGAGCAGTACTTC. Encoded protein: CASSLQGPYEQYF.

The genes are TRBV7-2 and TRBJ1-6; no clear D gene. Deletions cut 5 bases from V and 6 bases from J, with 11 bases between. The CDR3 runs to 14 residues. In germline, CDR1 is SGHTA, CDR2 FQGNSA. The CDR3 DNA reads TGTGCCAGCAGCCCGGGAGTAACTAATTCACCCCTCCACTTT. Translated, it gives CASSPGVTNSPLHF.

The CDR3 sequence: CASSPPWDSYEQYF. In nucleotides, the CDR3 is TGTGCCAGCTCACCACCATGGGACAGCTACGAGCAGTACTTC. The rearrangement uses TRBV18 and TRBJ2-7; TRBD1 agrees at 7 bases. Germline CDR1 reads KGHSH; CDR2 reads LQKENI. V lost 0 bases to trimming and J lost 3 bases; unmatched junction nucleotides: 2. This CDR3 spans 14 amino acids.

This clone was seen only once. The chain carries TRBV5-1 and TRBJ1-3; a possible D gene is TRBD1 (6 bases). This CDR3 is built from 16 residues. Germline V gene data show CDR1 as SGHRS and CDR2 as YFSETQ. V was trimmed by 1 base and J by 0 bases, leaving 11 bases between them. CDR3 protein: CASSLSTGYSGNTIYF. In DNA form, the CDR3 reads TGCGCCAGCAGCTTGTCAACAGGGTACTCTGGAAACACCATATATTTT.